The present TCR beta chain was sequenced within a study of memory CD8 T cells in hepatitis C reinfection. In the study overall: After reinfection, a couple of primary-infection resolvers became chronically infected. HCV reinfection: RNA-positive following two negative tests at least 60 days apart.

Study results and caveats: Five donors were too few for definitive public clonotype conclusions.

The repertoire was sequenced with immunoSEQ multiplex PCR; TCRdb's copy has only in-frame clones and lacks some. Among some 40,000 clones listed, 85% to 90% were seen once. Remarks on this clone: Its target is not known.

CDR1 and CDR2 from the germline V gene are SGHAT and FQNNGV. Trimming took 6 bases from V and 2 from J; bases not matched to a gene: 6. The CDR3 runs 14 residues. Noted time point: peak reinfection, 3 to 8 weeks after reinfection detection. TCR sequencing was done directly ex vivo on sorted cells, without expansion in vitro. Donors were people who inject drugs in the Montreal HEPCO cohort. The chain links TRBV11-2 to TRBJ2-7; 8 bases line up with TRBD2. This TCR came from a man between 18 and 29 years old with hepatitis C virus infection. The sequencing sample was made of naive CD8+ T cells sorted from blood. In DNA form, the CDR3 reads TGTGCCAGCAGTCATAGCGGGACCACCTACGAGCAGTACTTC. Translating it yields CASSHSGTTYEQYF.